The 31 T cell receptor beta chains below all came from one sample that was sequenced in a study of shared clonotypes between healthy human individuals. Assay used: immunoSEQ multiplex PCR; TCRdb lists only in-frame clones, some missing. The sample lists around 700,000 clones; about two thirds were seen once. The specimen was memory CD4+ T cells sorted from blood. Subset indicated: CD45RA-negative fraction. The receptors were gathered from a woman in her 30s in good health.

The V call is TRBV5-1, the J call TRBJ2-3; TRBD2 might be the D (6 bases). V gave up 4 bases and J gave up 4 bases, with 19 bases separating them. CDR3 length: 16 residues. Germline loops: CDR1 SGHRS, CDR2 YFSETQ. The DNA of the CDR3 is TGCGCCAGCAGCCCGTCGGGGGAATTGGGGCCAGATACGCAGTATTTT. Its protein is CASSPSGELGPDTQYF.

Here the CDR3 DNA reads TGTGCCAGCAGTTACAAGAGAGGGGTCTATGGCTACACCTTC. Its translation is CASSYKRGVYGYTF. This chain joins TRBV6-5 and TRBJ1-2; D is possibly TRBD1 (5 bases). V was trimmed by 2 bases and J by 4 bases, leaving 11 bases between them. The V gene's germline CDR1 is MNHEY and CDR2 SVGAGI. The CDR3 is 14 residues long.

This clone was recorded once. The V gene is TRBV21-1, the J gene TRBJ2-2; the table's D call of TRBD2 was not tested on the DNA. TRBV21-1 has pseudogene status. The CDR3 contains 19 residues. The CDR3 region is CASSKPDGLAGGPAGELFF. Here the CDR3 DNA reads TGTGCCAGCAGCAAACCGGACGGACTAGCGGGAGGGCCGGCCGGGGAGCTGTTTTTT.

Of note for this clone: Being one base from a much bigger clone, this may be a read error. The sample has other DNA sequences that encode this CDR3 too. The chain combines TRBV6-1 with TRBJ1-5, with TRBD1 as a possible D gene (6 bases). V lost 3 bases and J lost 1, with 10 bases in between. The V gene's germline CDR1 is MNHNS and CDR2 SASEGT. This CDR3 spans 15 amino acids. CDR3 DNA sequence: TGTGCCAGCAGTGACAACAGGGCGAGCAATCAGCCCCAGCATTTT. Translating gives CASSDNRASNQPQHF.

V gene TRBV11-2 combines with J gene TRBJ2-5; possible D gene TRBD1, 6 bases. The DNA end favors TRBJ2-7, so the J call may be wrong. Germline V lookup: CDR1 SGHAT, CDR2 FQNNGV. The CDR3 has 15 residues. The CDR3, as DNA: TGTGCCAGCAGCCCGCGGACAGAAAGCTCCTACGAGCAGTACTTC. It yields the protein CASSPRTESSYEQYF.

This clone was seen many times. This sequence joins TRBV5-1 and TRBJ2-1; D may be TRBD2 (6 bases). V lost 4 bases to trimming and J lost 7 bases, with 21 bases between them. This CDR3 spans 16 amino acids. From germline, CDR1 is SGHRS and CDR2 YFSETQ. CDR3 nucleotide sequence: TGCGCCAGCAGCCCGGACCTTGGGGGGAGTGGTAATGAGCAGTTCTTC. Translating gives CASSPDLGGSGNEQFF.

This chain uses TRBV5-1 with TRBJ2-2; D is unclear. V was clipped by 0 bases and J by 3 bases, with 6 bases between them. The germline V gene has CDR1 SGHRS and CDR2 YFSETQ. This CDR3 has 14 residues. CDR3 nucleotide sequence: TGCGCCAGCAGCTTGGTAACAGACACCGGGGAGCTGTTTTTT. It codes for CASSLVTDTGELFF.

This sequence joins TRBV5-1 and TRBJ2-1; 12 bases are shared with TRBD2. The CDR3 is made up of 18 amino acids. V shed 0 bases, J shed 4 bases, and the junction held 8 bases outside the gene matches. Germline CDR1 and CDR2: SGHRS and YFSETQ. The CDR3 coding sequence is TGCGCCAGCAGCTTGGAGGCCCCCGGGACTAGCGGGTACAATGAGCAGTTCTTC. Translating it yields CASSLEAPGTSGYNEQFF.

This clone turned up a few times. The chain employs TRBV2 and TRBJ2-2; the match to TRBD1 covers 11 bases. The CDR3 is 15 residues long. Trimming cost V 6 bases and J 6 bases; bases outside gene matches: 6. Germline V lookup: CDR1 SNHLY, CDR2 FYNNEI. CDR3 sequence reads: CASRGQGGSPGELFF. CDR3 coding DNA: TGTGCCAGCAGGGGACAGGGGGGTTCCCCCGGGGAGCTGTTTTTT.

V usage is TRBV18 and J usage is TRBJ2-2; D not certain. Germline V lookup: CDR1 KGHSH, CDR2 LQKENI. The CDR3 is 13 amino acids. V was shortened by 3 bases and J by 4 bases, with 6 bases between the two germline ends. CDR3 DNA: TGTGCCAGCTCACCCATGGGCACCGGGGAGCTGTTTTTT. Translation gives CASSPMGTGELFF.

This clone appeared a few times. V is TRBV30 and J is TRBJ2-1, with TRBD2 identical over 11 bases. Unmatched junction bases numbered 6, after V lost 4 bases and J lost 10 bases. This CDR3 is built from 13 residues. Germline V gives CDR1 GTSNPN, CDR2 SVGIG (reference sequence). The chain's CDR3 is CAWTMGLAVEQFF. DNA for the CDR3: TGTGCCTGGACTATGGGACTAGCGGTAGAGCAGTTCTTC. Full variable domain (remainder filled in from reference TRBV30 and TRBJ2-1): SQTIHQWPATLVQPVGSPLSLECTVEGTSNPNLYWYRQAAGRGLQLLFYSVGIGQISSEVPQNLSASRPQDRQFILSSKKLLLSDSGFYLCAWTMGLAVEQFFGPGTRLTVL.

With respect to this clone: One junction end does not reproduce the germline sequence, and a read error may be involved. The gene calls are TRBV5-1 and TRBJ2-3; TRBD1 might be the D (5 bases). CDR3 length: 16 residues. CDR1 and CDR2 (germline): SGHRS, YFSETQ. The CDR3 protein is CASRLGLEIPTDTQYF. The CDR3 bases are TGCGCCAGCAGATTGGGGCTGGAAATCCCAACAGATACGCAGTATTTT.

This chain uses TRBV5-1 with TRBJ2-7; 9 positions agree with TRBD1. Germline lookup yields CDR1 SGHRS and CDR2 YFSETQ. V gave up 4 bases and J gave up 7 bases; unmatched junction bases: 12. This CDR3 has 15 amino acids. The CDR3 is CASSAPGQGTLEQYF. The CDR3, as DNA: TGCGCCAGCAGCGCGCCGGGACAGGGTACCCTAGAGCAGTACTTC.

The CDR3 DNA reads TGTGCCAGCAGGGCCGGGACAGGGAGCACTGAAGCTTTCTTT. It encodes CASRAGTGSTEAFF. The rearrangement links TRBV2 to TRBJ1-1; 9 bases fit TRBD1. This CDR3 is built from 14 residues. After removal of 6 bases from V and 4 bases from J, the junction contained 6 bases not matched to a gene. Germline values: CDR1 SNHLY, CDR2 FYNNEI. The full variable domain, in which reference TRBV2 and TRBJ1-1 provide the parts outside the CDR3, is EPEVTQTPSHQVTQMGQEVILRCVPISNHLYFYWYRQILGQKVEFLVSFYNNEISEKSEIFDDQFSVERPDGSNFTLKIRSTKLEDSAMYFCASRAGTGSTEAFFGQGTRLTVV.

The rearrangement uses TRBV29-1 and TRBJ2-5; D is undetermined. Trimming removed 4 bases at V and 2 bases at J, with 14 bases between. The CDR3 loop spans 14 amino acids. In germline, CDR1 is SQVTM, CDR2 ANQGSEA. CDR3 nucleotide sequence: TGCAGCGTTGCCGGGCAGGTGGGACAAGAGACCCAGTACTTC. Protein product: CSVAGQVGQETQYF.

The DNA for the CDR3 is TGTGCCAGCAGCTTAGGAGATGGGAGCTCTGGAAACACCATATATTTT. Protein sequence: CASSLGDGSSGNTIYF. The rearrangement joins TRBV11-2 to TRBJ1-3; D unclear. This CDR3 spans 16 amino acids. CDR1 and CDR2 from the germline V gene are SGHAT and FQNNGV. V was clipped by 1 base and J by 0 bases, with 10 bases between them.

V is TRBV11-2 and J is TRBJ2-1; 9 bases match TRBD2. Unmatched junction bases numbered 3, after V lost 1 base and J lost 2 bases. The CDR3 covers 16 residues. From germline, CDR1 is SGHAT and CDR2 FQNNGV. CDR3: CASSLVLAGTYNEQFF. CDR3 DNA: TGTGCCAGCAGCTTAGTACTAGCGGGCACCTACAATGAGCAGTTCTTC.

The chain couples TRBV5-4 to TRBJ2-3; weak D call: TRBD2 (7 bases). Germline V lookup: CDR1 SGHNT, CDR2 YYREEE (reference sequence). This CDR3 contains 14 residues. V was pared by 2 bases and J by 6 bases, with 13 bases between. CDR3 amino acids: CASSFPGGPDTQYF. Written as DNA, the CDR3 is TGTGCCAGCAGCTTCCCCGGGGGGCCCGATACGCAGTATTTT.

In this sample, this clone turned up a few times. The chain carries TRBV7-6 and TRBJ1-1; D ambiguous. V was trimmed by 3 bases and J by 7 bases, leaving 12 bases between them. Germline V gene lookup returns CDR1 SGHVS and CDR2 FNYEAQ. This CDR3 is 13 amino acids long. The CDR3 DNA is TGTGCCAGCAGCTTTTCAGGCAAGGATGAAGCTTTCTTT. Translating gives CASSFSGKDEAFF.

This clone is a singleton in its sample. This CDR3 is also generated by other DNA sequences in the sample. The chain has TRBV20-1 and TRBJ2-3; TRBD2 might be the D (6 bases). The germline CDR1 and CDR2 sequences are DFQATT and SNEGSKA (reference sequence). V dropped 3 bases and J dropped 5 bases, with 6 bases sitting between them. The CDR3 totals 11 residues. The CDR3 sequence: CSARRGDTQYF. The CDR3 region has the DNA TGCAGTGCTAGGCGGGGAGATACGCAGTATTTT.

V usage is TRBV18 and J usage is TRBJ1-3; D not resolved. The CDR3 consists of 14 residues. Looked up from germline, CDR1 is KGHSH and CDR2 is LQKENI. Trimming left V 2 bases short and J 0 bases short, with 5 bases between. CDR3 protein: CASSPELSGNTIYF. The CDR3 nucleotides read TGTGCCAGCTCACCAGAGCTCTCTGGAAACACCATATATTTT.

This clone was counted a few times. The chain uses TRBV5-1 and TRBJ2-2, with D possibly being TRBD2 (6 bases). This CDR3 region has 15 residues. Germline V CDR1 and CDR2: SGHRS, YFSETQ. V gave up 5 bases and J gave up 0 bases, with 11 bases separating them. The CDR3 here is CASSLSGTNTGELFF. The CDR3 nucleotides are TGCGCCAGCAGTCTTAGCGGCACGAACACCGGGGAGCTGTTTTTT.

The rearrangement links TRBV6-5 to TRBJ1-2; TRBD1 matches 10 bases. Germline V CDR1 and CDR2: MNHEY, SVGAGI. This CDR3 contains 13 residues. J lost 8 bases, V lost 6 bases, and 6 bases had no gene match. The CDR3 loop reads CASSRQGAGGYTF. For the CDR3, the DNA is TGTGCCAGCAGCAGACAGGGGGCGGGAGGCTACACCTTC.

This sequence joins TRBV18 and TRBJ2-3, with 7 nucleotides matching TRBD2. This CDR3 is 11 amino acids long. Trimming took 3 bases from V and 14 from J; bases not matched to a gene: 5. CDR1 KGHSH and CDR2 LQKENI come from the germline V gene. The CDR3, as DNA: TGTGCCAGCTCACCCGGACTAGTCCTGTATTTT. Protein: CASSPGLVLYF.

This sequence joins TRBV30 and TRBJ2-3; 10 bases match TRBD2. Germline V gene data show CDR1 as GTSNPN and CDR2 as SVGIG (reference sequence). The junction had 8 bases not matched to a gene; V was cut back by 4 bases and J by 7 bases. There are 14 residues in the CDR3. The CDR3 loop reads CAWTPSGSRYTQYF. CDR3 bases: TGTGCCTGGACACCTAGCGGGAGTAGATATACGCAGTATTTT.

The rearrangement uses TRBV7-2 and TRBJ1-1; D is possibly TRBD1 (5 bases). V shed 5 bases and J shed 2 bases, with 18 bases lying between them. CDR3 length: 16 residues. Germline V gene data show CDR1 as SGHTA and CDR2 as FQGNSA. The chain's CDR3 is CASSRSLWGGNTEAFF. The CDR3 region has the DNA TGTGCCAGCAGCCGCAGCCTATGGGGCGGAAACACTGAAGCTTTCTTT.

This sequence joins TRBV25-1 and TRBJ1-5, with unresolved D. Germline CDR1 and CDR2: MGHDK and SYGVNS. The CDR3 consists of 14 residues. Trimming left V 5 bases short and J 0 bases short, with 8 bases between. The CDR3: CASSQGGSNQPQHF. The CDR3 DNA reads TGTGCCAGCAGTCAAGGAGGTAGCAATCAGCCCCAGCATTTT.

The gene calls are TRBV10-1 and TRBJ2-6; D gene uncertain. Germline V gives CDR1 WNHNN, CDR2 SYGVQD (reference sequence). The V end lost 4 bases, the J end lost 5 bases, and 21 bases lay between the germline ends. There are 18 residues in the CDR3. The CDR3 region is CASSVVKRSQSRANVLTF. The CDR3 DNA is TGCGCCAGCAGTGTGGTCAAAAGATCGCAAAGTCGGGCCAACGTCCTGACTTTC.

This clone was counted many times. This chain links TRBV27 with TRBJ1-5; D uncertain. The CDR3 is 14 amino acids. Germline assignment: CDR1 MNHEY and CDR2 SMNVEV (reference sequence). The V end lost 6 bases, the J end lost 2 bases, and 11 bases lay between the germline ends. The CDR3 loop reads CASRLYSGNQPQHF. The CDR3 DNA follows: TGTGCCAGCAGACTGTATAGCGGCAATCAGCCCCAGCATTTT.

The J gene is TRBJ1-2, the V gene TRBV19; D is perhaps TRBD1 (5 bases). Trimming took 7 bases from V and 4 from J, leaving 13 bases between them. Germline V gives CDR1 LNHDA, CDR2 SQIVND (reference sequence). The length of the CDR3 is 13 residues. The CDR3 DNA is TGTGCCAGTAAATCCCCAGGGTCCTATGGCTACACCTTC. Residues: CASKSPGSYGYTF.

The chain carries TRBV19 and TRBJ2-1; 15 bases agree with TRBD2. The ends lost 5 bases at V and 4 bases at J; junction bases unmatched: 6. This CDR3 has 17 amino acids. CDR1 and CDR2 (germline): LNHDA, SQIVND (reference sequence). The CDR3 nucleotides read TGTGCCAGTAGTGCCGGACTAGCGGGAGGGGTTTACAATGAGCAGTTCTTC. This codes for CASSAGLAGGVYNEQFF.